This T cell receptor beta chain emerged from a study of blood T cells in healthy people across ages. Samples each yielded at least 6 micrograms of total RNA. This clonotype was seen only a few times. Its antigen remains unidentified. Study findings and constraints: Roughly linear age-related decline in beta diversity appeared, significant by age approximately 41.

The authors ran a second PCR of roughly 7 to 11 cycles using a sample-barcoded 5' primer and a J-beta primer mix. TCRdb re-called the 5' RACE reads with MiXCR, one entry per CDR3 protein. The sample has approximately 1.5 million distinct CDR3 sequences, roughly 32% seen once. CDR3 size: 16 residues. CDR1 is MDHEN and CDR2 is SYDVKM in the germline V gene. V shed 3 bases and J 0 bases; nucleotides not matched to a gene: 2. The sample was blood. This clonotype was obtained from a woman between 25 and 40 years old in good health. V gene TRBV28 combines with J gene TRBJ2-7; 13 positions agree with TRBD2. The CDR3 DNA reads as TGTGCCAGCAGTTTTGGACTAGCGGGGGACTCCTACGAGCAGTACTTC. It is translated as CASSFGLAGDSYEQYF.